This T cell receptor (beta chain) is drawn from a study of cytomegalovirus exposure and HLA in healthy donors. To note about this clone: What it recognizes is unknown.

Notes on the study in general: The study designated fewer than 200 TCR beta chains cytomegalovirus-associated. TCR clusters originating in the first cohort tended to co-occur in the roughly 130 validation repertoires, according to a later analysis.

Repertoires were generated with immunoSEQ multiplex PCR, while TCRdb's copy carries only in-frame clones and drops some. The sample has 90,000 to 150,000 clones; approximately 87% are singletons. The donors were members of the approximately 110-subject validation cohort (separate from the 666-subject first cohort). Germline V gene lookup returns CDR1 MGHRA and CDR2 YSYEKL. V shed 3 bases and J 4 bases; nucleotides not matched to a gene: 11. This CDR3 spans 16 amino acids. Sequencing used PBMCs. The source of this sequence is a woman aged 18-35 years in good health and CMV-seropositive. The chain couples TRBV4-1 to TRBJ1-1, with 7 positions matching TRBD1. This CDR3 is CASSQILTGKGTEAFF. For the CDR3, the DNA is TGCGCCAGCAGCCAGATCCTGACAGGGAAGGGCACTGAAGCTTTCTTT.